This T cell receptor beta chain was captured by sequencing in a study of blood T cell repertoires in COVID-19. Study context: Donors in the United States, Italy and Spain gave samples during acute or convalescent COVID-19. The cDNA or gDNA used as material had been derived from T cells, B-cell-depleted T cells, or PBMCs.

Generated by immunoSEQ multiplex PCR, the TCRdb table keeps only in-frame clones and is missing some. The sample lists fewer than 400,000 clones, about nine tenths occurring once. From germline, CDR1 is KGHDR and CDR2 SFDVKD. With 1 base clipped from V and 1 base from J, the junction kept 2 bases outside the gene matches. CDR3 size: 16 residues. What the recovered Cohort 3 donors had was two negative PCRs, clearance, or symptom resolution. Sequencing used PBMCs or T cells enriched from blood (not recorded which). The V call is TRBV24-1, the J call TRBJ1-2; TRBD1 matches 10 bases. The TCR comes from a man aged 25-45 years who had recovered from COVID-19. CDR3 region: CATSDFRTGGNYGYTF. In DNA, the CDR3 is TGTGCCACCAGTGATTTCCGGACAGGGGGTAACTATGGCTACACCTTC.